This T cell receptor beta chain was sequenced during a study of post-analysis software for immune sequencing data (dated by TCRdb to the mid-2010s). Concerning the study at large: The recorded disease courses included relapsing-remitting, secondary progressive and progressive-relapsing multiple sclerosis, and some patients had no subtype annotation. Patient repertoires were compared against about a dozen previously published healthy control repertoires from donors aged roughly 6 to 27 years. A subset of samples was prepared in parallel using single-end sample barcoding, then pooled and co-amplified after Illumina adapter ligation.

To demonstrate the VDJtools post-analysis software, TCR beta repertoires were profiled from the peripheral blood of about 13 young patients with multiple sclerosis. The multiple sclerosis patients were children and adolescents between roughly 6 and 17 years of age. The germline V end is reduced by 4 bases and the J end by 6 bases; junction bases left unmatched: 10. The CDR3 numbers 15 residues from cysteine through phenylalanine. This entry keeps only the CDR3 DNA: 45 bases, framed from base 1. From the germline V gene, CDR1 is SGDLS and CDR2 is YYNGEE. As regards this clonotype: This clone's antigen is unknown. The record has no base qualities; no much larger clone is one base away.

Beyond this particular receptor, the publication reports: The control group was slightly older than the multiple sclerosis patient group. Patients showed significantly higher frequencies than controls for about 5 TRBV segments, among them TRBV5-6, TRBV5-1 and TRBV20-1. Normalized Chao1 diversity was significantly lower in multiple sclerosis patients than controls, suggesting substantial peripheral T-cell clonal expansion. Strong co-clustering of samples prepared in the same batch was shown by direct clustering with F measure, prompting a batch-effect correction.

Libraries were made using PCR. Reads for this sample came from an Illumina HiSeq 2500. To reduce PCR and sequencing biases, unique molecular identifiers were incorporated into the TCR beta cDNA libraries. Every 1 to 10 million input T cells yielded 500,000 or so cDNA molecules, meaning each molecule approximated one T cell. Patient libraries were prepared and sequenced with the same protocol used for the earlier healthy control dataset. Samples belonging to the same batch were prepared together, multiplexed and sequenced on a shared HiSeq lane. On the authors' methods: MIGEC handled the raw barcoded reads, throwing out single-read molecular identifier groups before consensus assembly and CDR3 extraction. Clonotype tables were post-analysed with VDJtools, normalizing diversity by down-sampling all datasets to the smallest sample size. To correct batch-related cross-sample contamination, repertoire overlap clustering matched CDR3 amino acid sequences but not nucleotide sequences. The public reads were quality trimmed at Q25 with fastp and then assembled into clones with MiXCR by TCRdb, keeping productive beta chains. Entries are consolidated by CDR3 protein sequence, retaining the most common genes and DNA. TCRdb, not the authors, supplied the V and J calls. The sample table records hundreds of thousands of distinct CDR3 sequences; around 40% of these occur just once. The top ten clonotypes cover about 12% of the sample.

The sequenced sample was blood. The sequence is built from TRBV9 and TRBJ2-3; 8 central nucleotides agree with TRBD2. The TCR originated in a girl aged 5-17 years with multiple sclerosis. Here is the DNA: TGTGCCAGCAGCTCGCTAGCGGGTAATGGGGATACGCAGTATTTT. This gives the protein CASSSLAGNGDTQYF.